The rows below give T cell receptor beta chains drawn from one sample of a study of T cells in localized non-small cell lung cancer. Clones were read by immunoSEQ multiplex PCR, and TCRdb kept only the in-frame ones, dropping some. The table records approximately 64,000 clones, roughly 88% of them present only once. The sequencing here drew on peripheral blood, taken before any cancer treatment. The receptors were gathered from a woman aged 40-69 years with stage I lung adenocarcinoma. CDR3s include the opening cysteine and the closing phenylalanine or tryptophan. Fields, in order: V gene, clone size, J gene, D gene, CDR3 DNA, CDR3 protein. A D gene is named only where the DNA matches it firmly. A clone size is listed for some rows: how often the clone was seen (once, few, many), or a class if it is expanded.

>TRBV10-3|NA|TRBJ2-3|NA
TGTGCCATCAGTGAGCGGGCGGGCGTGGGGGATACGCAGTATTTT
CAISERAGVGDTQYF
>TRBV28|NA|TRBJ1-5|NA
TGTGCCACCTTATCCCAGGTCAATCAGCCCCAGCATTTT
CATLSQVNQPQHF
>TRBV5-1|NA|TRBJ2-3|NA
TGCGCCAGCAGCCTACTAGACGGAGATACGCAGTATTTT
CASSLLDGDTQYF
>TRBV28|NA|TRBJ2-2|TRBD2
TGTGCCAGCAGCCCTAGGGGACTAGCGGGAGGAAGACCCGGGGAGCTGTTTTTT
CASSPRGLAGGRPGELFF
>TRBV27|NA|TRBJ1-2|NA
TGTGCCAGCAGAACAGGGAGCCATGGCTACACCTTC
CASRTGSHGYTF
>TRBV9|NA|TRBJ2-1|NA
TGTGCCAGCACCCTGGACCGGGACTCCTACAATGAGCAGTTCTTC
CASTLDRDSYNEQFF
>TRBV7-2|NA|TRBJ1-5|NA
TGTGCCAGCAGCCTGAGACCTCAGGGGCTCAGCAATCAGCCCCAGCATTTT
CASSLRPQGLSNQPQHF
>TRBV5-4|NA|TRBJ2-2|TRBD2
TGTGCCAGCAGCTTAGGACTAGCGGGGGGTATCGTAACCGGGGAGCTGTTTTTT
CASSLGLAGGIVTGELFF
>TRBV27|NA|TRBJ1-1|NA
TGTGCCAGCAGTTTAGTTCCGGATCACACTGAAGCTTTCTTT
CASSLVPDHTEAFF
>TRBV7-3|NA|TRBJ2-1|TRBD2
TGTGCCAGCAGCTCTGGGACTAGGAATGAGCAGTTCTTC
CASSSGTRNEQFF
>TRBV5-8|NA|TRBJ2-7|NA
TGTGCCAGCAGCCGCCATCCGGGGTCCTCCTACGAGCAGTACTTC
CASSRHPGSSYEQYF
>TRBV7-3|NA|TRBJ2-1|TRBD2
TGTGCCAGCAGCTTACAGAGCGGGATTTACAATGAGCAGTTCTTC
CASSLQSGIYNEQFF
>TRBV10-3|NA|TRBJ1-1|NA
TGTGCCATCATGGGAGGCACATTGAACACTGAAGCTTTCTTT
CAIMGGTLNTEAFF
>TRBV9|NA|TRBJ2-3|NA
TGTGCCAGCAGCGTAGTCGGGGGGCTCACAGATACGCAGTATTTT
CASSVVGGLTDTQYF
>TRBV5-1|NA|TRBJ1-1|NA
TGCGCCAGCAGCTTAGGACCGTCCAGCCCTATGAACACTGAAGCTTTCTTT
CASSLGPSSPMNTEAFF
>TRBV25-1|NA|TRBJ1-1|NA
TGTGCCAGCAGTGAATATGGGGAGGGGAGCCCTGAAGCTTTCTTT
CASSEYGEGSPEAFF
>TRBV9|NA|TRBJ1-2|NA
TGTGCCAGCAGCGTAGGGACAGACCCCTATGGCTACACCTTC
CASSVGTDPYGYTF
>TRBV7-3|once|TRBJ2-1|NA
TGTGCCAGCAGCTCCGAGGGGAATGAGCAGTTCTTC
CASSSEGNEQFF
>TRBV27|NA|TRBJ1-1|NA
TGTGCCAGCAGTTTCAAATCCCAGGGAACTGAAGCTTTCTTT
CASSFKSQGTEAFF
>TRBV2|NA|TRBJ1-1|NA
TGTGCCAGCACCCTACGCTTGGGGACGAACACTGAAGCTTTCTTT
CASTLRLGTNTEAFF
>TRBV2|NA|TRBJ2-3|TRBD2
TGTGCCAGCGTTAGCGGGGGGGCAAGCACAGATACGCAGTATTTT
CASVSGGASTDTQYF
>TRBV28|NA|TRBJ1-5|NA
TGTGCCAGCAGTTTAGGATTGAATAGCAATCAGCCCCAGCATTTT
CASSLGLNSNQPQHF
>TRBV27|NA|TRBJ2-1|NA
TGTGCCAGCAGTTTGGGAGAGGGGCAGCAGTTCTTC
CASSLGEGQQFF
>TRBV18|NA|TRBJ1-5|NA
TGTGCCAGCTCACTCGAGGAGGGCAATCAGCCCCAGCATTTT
CASSLEEGNQPQHF
>TRBV5-6|NA|TRBJ2-7|TRBD1
TGTGCCAGCAGGAGGACAGGGAAGAGCGAGCAGTACTTC
CASRRTGKSEQYF
>TRBV7-6|NA|TRBJ2-7|TRBD2
TGTGCCAGCAGCTTAAGGTTTCAGCGGGGGGGTAGATCCTACGAGCAGTACTTC
CASSLRFQRGGRSYEQYF
>TRBV9|NA|TRBJ2-7|NA
TGTGCCAGCAGCGTAGGCACAGGGATGAACGAGCAGTACTTC
CASSVGTGMNEQYF
>TRBV30|NA|TRBJ1-3|NA
TGTGCCTGGAGTGTAGTGGGGAGATCTGGAAACACCATATATTTT
CAWSVVGRSGNTIYF
>TRBV5-1|NA|TRBJ2-1|TRBD2
TGCGCCAGCAGCTTGCGGGGCGGGAGTGCCGATGAGCAGTTCTTC
CASSLRGGSADEQFF
>TRBV18|NA|TRBJ1-1|NA
TGTGCCAGCTCACGTCTCTCGCAGGTGAACACTGAAGCTTTCTTT
CASSRLSQVNTEAFF
>TRBV5-6|NA|TRBJ1-1|NA
TGTGCCAGCAGCTTTGGCGGGTACAACACTGAAGCTTTCTTT
CASSFGGYNTEAFF
>TRBV7-9|NA|TRBJ2-1|NA
TGTGCCAGCAGCTGGGGCGGGAATGAGCAGTTCTTC
CASSWGGNEQFF
>TRBV5-6|NA|TRBJ1-1|TRBD1
TGTGCCAGCAGTGGGGGAAGGGGGCGAGGCACTGAAGCTTTCTTT
CASSGGRGRGTEAFF
>TRBV30|NA|TRBJ2-7|NA
TGTGCCTGGGGGCCCGGGACATTGGGCGAGCAGTACTTC
CAWGPGTLGEQYF
>TRBV2|NA|TRBJ1-5|NA
TGTGCCAGCAGTGAGGGGCAGCACAATCAGCCCCAGCATTTT
CASSEGQHNQPQHF
>TRBV27|NA|TRBJ2-1|NA
TGTGCCAGCAGTTGGGGGGGGCCCGACAATGAGCAGTTCTTC
CASSWGGPDNEQFF
>TRBV9|NA|TRBJ2-3|NA
TGTGCCAGCAGCCCTCGTATCGATACGCAGTATTTT
CASSPRIDTQYF
>TRBV5-6|NA|TRBJ1-5|TRBD1
TGTGCCAGCAGCTTGGCCTCAGGACAGGGTGTTAATAGCAATCAGCCCCAGCATTTT
CASSLASGQGVNSNQPQHF
>TRBV6-5|NA|TRBJ1-5|NA
TGTGCCAGCAGCCGGACAAGAAGTGGGGATCAGCCCCAGCATTTT
CASSRTRSGDQPQHF
>TRBV5-1|NA|TRBJ1-4|NA
TGCGCCAGCAGCTTTAGAGGGACTGACGAAAAACTGTTTTTT
CASSFRGTDEKLFF
>TRBV28|NA|TRBJ2-3|TRBD2
TGTGCCAGCAGTTTGTCGCTAGCGGGCACAGATACGCAGTATTTT
CASSLSLAGTDTQYF
>TRBV10-1|NA|TRBJ1-2|NA
TGCGCCAGCAGTGACCCAGGGGACCATGGCTACACCTTC
CASSDPGDHGYTF
>TRBV11-2|NA|TRBJ1-1|NA
TGTGCCAGCAGCTTAGGGGTGCGCACTGAAGCTTTCTTT
CASSLGVRTEAFF
>TRBV4-1|NA|TRBJ1-2|NA
TGCGCCAGCAGCCAAGAGTGGCGGCAGTTCTACTATGGCTACACCTTC
CASSQEWRQFYYGYTF
>TRBV7-9|NA|TRBJ2-5|NA
TGTGCCAGCAGCAAAACGGACGGTCCCTGGGAGACCCAGTACTTC
CASSKTDGPWETQYF